Shown below are 23 T cell receptor beta chains from a single sample sequenced in a study of cytomegalovirus exposure and HLA in healthy donors. The PCR made use of 60 Vbeta and 13 Jbeta primers. The method was immunoSEQ multiplex PCR; TCRdb's version includes in-frame clones alone and lacks a portion of them. The sample lists roughly 220,000 clones; approximately 78% were seen once. The sample taken for sequencing was PBMCs. These receptors came from a man younger than 40 in good health and CMV-seronegative.

The chain's CDR3 is CASSFDRVKSSYNSPLHF. Here the CDR3 DNA reads TGTGCCAGCAGTTTCGACAGGGTAAAAAGCTCCTATAATTCACCCCTCCACTTT. The chain joins TRBV27 to TRBJ1-6; TRBD1 matches at 7 bases. The germline V gene encodes CDR1 MNHEY and CDR2 SMNVEV (reference sequence). V shed 3 bases and J 0 bases; nucleotides not matched to a gene: 8. The CDR3 loop spans 18 amino acids.

CDR3 nucleotide sequence: TGTGCCAGCAGTGAGCCCTCGGGGTCACACGAGCAGTACTTC. Translated: CASSEPSGSHEQYF. The chain uses TRBV6-6 and TRBJ2-7; D perhaps matches TRBD2 (5 bases). CDR1 is MNHNY, CDR2 SVGAGI, per germline (reference sequence). The V and J ends lost 5 bases and 5 bases respectively, with 16 bases between them. This CDR3 contains 14 residues.

The CDR3 region is CASSNRDRAFTDTQYF. The CDR3 DNA follows: TGTGCCAGCAGTAACCGGGACAGGGCGTTCACAGATACGCAGTATTTT. The rearrangement links TRBV2 to TRBJ2-3; 9 nucleotides align to TRBD1. With 5 bases clipped from V and 2 bases from J, the junction kept 8 bases outside the gene matches. This CDR3 is built from 16 residues. Germline V gene lookup returns CDR1 SNHLY and CDR2 FYNNEI.

This clone came up once. The chain is built from TRBV5-1 and TRBJ2-5; 9 nucleotides line up with TRBD1. This CDR3 is built from 15 residues. Germline assignment: CDR1 SGHRS and CDR2 YFSETQ. The trim removed 0 bases at V and 9 bases at J, leaving 9 bases unmatched. CDR3 loop: CASSLGDRVFAAQYF. CDR3 coding DNA: TGCGCCAGCAGCTTGGGGGACAGGGTCTTCGCGGCCCAGTACTTC.

The DNA of the CDR3 is TGTGCCAGCAGCCCAATAGCGGGGTTCTCCTACGAGCAGTACTTC. This codes for CASSPIAGFSYEQYF. The chain employs TRBV7-9 and TRBJ2-7, with 8 bases lining up with TRBD2. Germline CDR1 and CDR2: SEHNR and FQNEAQ (reference sequence). Losses at the gene ends were 5 bases for V and 0 bases for J; bases not matched to a gene: 6. This CDR3 is built from 15 residues.

The chain employs TRBV7-9 and TRBJ2-2; D may be TRBD1 (6 bases). Trimming took off 10 bases at V and 1 base at J, with 16 bases between the two ends. Germline V gives CDR1 SEHNR, CDR2 FQNEAQ (reference sequence). The CDR3 consists of 15 residues. CDR3 loop: CAIGSRQVNTGELFF. CDR3 coding DNA: TGTGCCATCGGATCAAGACAGGTGAACACCGGGGAGCTGTTTTTT.

The chain joins TRBV28 to TRBJ2-5, with D perhaps matching TRBD1 (6 bases). Germline CDR1 reads MDHEN; CDR2 reads SYDVKM. Trimming stripped 6 bases from V and 2 bases from J, with 16 bases between. The CDR3 spans 15 residues. The chain's CDR3 is CASSSIGTLQETQYF. The CDR3 coding sequence is TGTGCCAGCAGCTCCATCGGGACACTGCAAGAGACCCAGTACTTC.

The rearrangement uses TRBV28 and TRBJ2-5; TRBD1 agrees at 9 bases. The length of the CDR3 is 15 residues. Trimming cost V 6 bases and J 3 bases; bases outside gene matches: 8. The germline gives CDR1 MDHEN, CDR2 SYDVKM. The DNA for the CDR3 is TGTGCCAGCAGCTATTTGACAGGGGGAAAAGAGACCCAGTACTTC. Protein sequence: CASSYLTGGKETQYF.

This rearrangement joins TRBV5-6 to TRBJ2-5; weak D call: TRBD1 (6 bases). The CDR3 has 16 amino acids. Germline V lookup: CDR1 SGHDT, CDR2 YYEEEE. Trimming left V 3 bases short and J 11 bases short, with 26 bases between. The CDR3 DNA is TGTGCCAGCAGCTCCCGCCTCGGGACATCATTCGGGGAGCAGTACTTC. It yields the protein CASSSRLGTSFGEQYF.

The chain is built from TRBV5-1 and TRBJ2-2; tentatively, D is TRBD2 (5 bases). There are 15 residues in the CDR3. With 4 bases removed from V and 1 base from J, the gap between germline ends came to 11 bases. The V gene's germline CDR1 is SGHRS and CDR2 YFSETQ. CDR3 sequence: CASSPHRGNTGELFF. CDR3 DNA: TGCGCCAGCAGCCCCCATCGGGGGAACACCGGGGAGCTGTTTTTT.

The chain uses TRBV10-3 and TRBJ2-7; TRBD2 agrees at 9 bases. The CDR3 consists of 15 residues. After removal of 3 bases from V and 4 bases from J, the junction contained 7 bases not matched to a gene. Looked up from germline, CDR1 is ENHRY and CDR2 is SYGVKD. CDR3 loop: CAISDSGGSTYEQYF. DNA for the CDR3: TGTGCCATCAGTGATAGCGGGGGATCGACATACGAGCAGTACTTC.

V usage is TRBV12-2 and J usage is TRBJ1-3; TRBD1, the table's D call, was not compared with the DNA. TRBV12-2 is flagged as a pseudogene. There are 14 residues in the CDR3. CDR3 bases: TGTGCAAGTCGCAATAGGGGCTCTGGAAACACCATATATTTT. It yields the protein CASRNRGSGNTIYF.

V usage is TRBV28 and J usage is TRBJ2-5, with 11 bases that match TRBD2. The CDR3 runs 19 residues. Per the germline V gene, CDR1 is MDHEN and CDR2 is SYDVKM. J lost 0 bases, V lost 5 bases, and 14 bases had no gene match. CDR3 protein: CASSPVIAGGGRYQETQYF. In DNA, the CDR3 is TGTGCCAGCAGTCCCGTAATAGCGGGGGGGGGAAGGTACCAAGAGACCCAGTACTTC.

The V call is TRBV9, the J call TRBJ1-6; perhaps TRBD1 as D (5 bases). The germline V and J ends were trimmed by 4 bases and 8 bases, with 13 bases remaining between them. This CDR3 is built from 14 residues. The germline gives CDR1 SGDLS, CDR2 YYNGEE. The CDR3 DNA reads TGTGCCAGCAGCCCCGGGACTGCCGATTCACCCCTCCACTTT. It specifies CASSPGTADSPLHF.

The rearrangement uses TRBV5-1 and TRBJ2-7, with 9 bases fitting TRBD1. Germline loops: CDR1 SGHRS, CDR2 YFSETQ. The CDR3 length is 16 residues. Germline trimming cut 4 bases from V and 4 bases from J; bases unmatched to any gene: 12. The CDR3 is CASSMDRGEPRYEQYF. CDR3 DNA sequence: TGCGCCAGCAGCATGGACAGGGGCGAACCTCGTTACGAGCAGTACTTC.

The chain recombines TRBV7-3 with TRBJ2-2; TRBD1 aligns across 8 bases. Germline CDR1 SGHTA, CDR2 FQGTGA. V was clipped by 2 bases and J by 5 bases; unmatched bases: 13. There are 18 residues in the CDR3. The CDR3 protein is CASSLYPPGQAYTGELFF. CDR3 bases: TGTGCCAGCAGCTTATACCCGCCGGGACAGGCCTATACCGGGGAGCTGTTTTTT.

This sequence joins TRBV5-6 and TRBJ2-7; the D is unclear. V was cut by 3 bases and J by 2 bases, with 12 bases left in between. Germline-derived CDR1 and CDR2 are SGHDT and YYEEEE. CDR3 length equals 14 residues. The DNA for the CDR3 is TGTGCCAGCAGCTCAGCGATCCGCACCTACGAGCAGTACTTC. Translation: CASSSAIRTYEQYF.

The chain has TRBV7-8 and TRBJ2-5, with D unresolved. The DNA end is a closer match to TRBJ2-7, so the J assignment may be wrong. CDR1 is SGHVS and CDR2 is FQNEAQ in the germline V gene. The CDR3 is 11 amino acids. CDR3 nucleotides: TGTGCCAGCAGCTTAGATTTCGAGCAGTACTTC. Its protein is CASSLDFEQYF.

This rearrangement joins TRBV25-1 to TRBJ1-3; 9 bases agree with TRBD1. The CDR3 spans 13 residues. Per the germline V gene, CDR1 is MGHDK and CDR2 is SYGVNS. J was trimmed by 5 bases and V by 6 bases; bases with no gene match: 2. The CDR3 DNA is TGTGCCAGCAGGGGACAGGGACGAAACACCATATATTTT. It specifies CASRGQGRNTIYF.

The chain combines TRBV5-4 with TRBJ2-5; a weak D match, TRBD2 (5 bases). Trimming removed 0 bases from V and 0 bases from J, with 9 bases in between. CDR1 and CDR2 from the germline V gene are SGHNT and YYREEE (reference sequence). This CDR3 spans 15 amino acids. The CDR3 bases are TGTGCCAGCAGCTTGGCGAGCGGAGACCAAGAGACCCAGTACTTC. Protein product: CASSLASGDQETQYF.

This clone was found a few times. At the DNA level, this CDR3 is encoded by other sequences in the same sample as well. The chain links TRBV5-6 to TRBJ2-5; D unresolved. V was shortened by 4 bases and J by 0 bases, with 7 bases between the two germline ends. CDR3 size: 13 residues. Per germline, CDR1 SGHDT and CDR2 YYEEEE. In DNA form, the CDR3 reads TGTGCCAGCAGCCCACAGTACCAAGAGACCCAGTACTTC. Residues: CASSPQYQETQYF.

This chain connects TRBV5-4 to TRBJ2-5; TRBD2 matches at 8 bases. V dropped 4 bases and J dropped 5; count of bases not matched to a gene: 7. CDR1 is SGHNT and CDR2 is YYREEE in the germline V gene (reference sequence). This CDR3 has 14 amino acids. For the CDR3, the DNA is TGTGCCAGCAGCATCGGGGGGGCCCGGGAGACCCAGTACTTC. Its protein product is CASSIGGARETQYF.

Remarks on this clone: This CDR3 is also generated by other DNA sequences in the sample. The J gene is TRBJ1-2, the V gene TRBV6-5, with D possibly TRBD1 on 5 matching bases. The CDR3 has 15 amino acids. V was shortened by 0 bases and J by 4 bases, with 12 bases between the two germline ends. The germline CDR1 and CDR2 sequences are MNHEY and SVGAGI. The CDR3 nucleotides read TGTGCCAGCAGTTACTCACTCGGGGGGGGCTATGGCTACACCTTC. Translated, it gives CASSYSLGGGYGYTF.